Following are 20 T cell receptor beta chains from one sample sequenced in a study of blood T cell repertoires in COVID-19. Sequencing used immunoSEQ multiplex PCR; TCRdb keeps in-frame clones, though not all of them. Altogether approximately 240,000 clones are present, 86% being singletons, with the ten largest covering 3.1%. The sample taken for sequencing was PBMCs or T cells enriched from blood (not recorded which). These TCRs come from a woman aged 50 to 60 in a cohort exposed to, infected with or recovered from COVID-19 (not recorded which).

DNA for the CDR3: TGTGCTAGTGGACGGGACTTGGGCCAGCCCCAGCATTTT. This codes for CASGRDLGQPQHF. The chain has TRBV12-5 and TRBJ1-5, with D perhaps matching TRBD1 (5 bases). Germline CDR1 reads LGHNT; CDR2 reads FRNRAP. The CDR3 has 13 residues. V was pared by 6 bases and J by 7 bases, with 13 bases between.

The rearrangement joins TRBV15 to TRBJ1-1; 9 bases fit TRBD1. The junction had 12 bases not matched to a gene; V was cut back by 3 bases and J by 1 base. The CDR3 loop spans 18 amino acids. The germline gives CDR1 LNHNV, CDR2 YYDKDF (reference sequence). The CDR3 region has the DNA TGTGCCACCAGCAGCGAGTGGGGTCAGGACAGGGGGAACACTGAAGCTTTCTTT. Translated, it gives CATSSEWGQDRGNTEAFF.

Ten or more counts support this clone. V gene TRBV5-6 combines with J gene TRBJ2-7, with a tentative D call TRBD1 (6 bases). V lost 0 bases to trimming and J lost 6 bases, with 13 bases between them. The CDR3 contains 14 residues. Germline CDR1 is SGHDT and CDR2 is YYEEEE. CDR3 in amino acids: CASSLATGSLEQYF. In DNA form, the CDR3 reads TGTGCCAGCAGCTTGGCAACAGGGTCACTCGAGCAGTACTTC.

V usage is TRBV24-1 and J usage is TRBJ1-5, with D perhaps matching TRBD1 (5 bases). Germline CDR1 reads KGHDR; CDR2 reads SFDVKD. The V gene lost 6 bases and the J gene lost 0 bases, with 14 bases spanning the gap. There are 16 residues in the CDR3. The CDR3 nucleotides are TGTGCCACCAGTAGAACAGGAACTTATAGCAATCAGCCCCAGCATTTT. Residues: CATSRTGTYSNQPQHF.

The chain employs TRBV29-1 and TRBJ1-1; tentative D call: TRBD1 (6 bases). There are 14 residues in the CDR3. V was shortened by 3 bases and J by 6 bases, with 17 bases between the two germline ends. CDR1 is SQVTM and CDR2 is ANQGSEA in the germline V gene. The CDR3 spells CSVEGEGDKPEAFF. The CDR3 DNA follows: TGCAGCGTTGAGGGAGAGGGGGATAAGCCTGAAGCTTTCTTT.

The chain combines TRBV5-6 with TRBJ1-6; D perhaps matches TRBD1 (6 bases). Germline CDR1 SGHDT, CDR2 YYEEEE. This CDR3 has 16 residues. V lost 1 base, J lost 8 bases, and 16 bases lay in between. Written as DNA, the CDR3 is TGTGCCAGCAGCTTGATAGGACAGCGGGGTGATTCACCCCTCCACTTT. Translating gives CASSLIGQRGDSPLHF. Supplemented by reference TRBV5-6 and TRBJ1-6, the full variable domain reads DAGVTQSPTHLIKTRGQQVTLRCSPKSGHDTVSWYQQALGQGPQFIFQYYEEEERQRGNFPDRFSGHQFPNYSSELNVNALLLGDSALYLCASSLIGQRGDSPLHFGNGTRLTVT.

This clone was seen only a few times. The chain employs TRBV5-4 and TRBJ2-6, with a tentative D call TRBD1 (5 bases). The germline CDR1 and CDR2 sequences are SGHNT and YYREEE (reference sequence). The CDR3 is 18 amino acids. V was pared by 4 bases and J by 4 bases, with 21 bases between. The CDR3 loop is CASSRWGRVWAGANVLTF. The CDR3 nucleotides are TGTGCCAGCAGCCGGTGGGGCAGGGTATGGGCCGGGGCCAACGTCCTGACTTTC.

The chain combines TRBV7-8 with TRBJ2-5, with 7 bases that match TRBD2. The CDR3 extends over 13 amino acids. The germline gives CDR1 SGHVS, CDR2 FQNEAQ. The junction had 4 bases not matched to a gene; V was cut back by 4 bases and J by 5 bases. CDR3 protein: CASSSRAGETQYF. The CDR3 nucleotides read TGTGCCAGCAGCTCCCGAGCGGGGGAGACCCAGTACTTC.

The chain links TRBV11-2 to TRBJ1-1; D is undetermined. The CDR3 runs to 14 residues. With 1 base removed from V and 7 bases from J, the gap between germline ends came to 13 bases. Germline V lookup: CDR1 SGHAT, CDR2 FQNNGV. The CDR3 nucleotides read TGTGCCAGCAGCTTAGCCCCCACGGCGGGTGAAGCTTTCTTT. It encodes CASSLAPTAGEAFF.

A note on this clone: Relative to the germline gene, one junction end is altered; a read error may explain this. The gene calls are TRBV7-7 and TRBJ2-1; TRBD1 aligns across 8 bases. The CDR3 has 16 amino acids. CDR1 is SSHAT, CDR2 FNYEAQ, per germline (reference sequence). The CDR3 bases are TGTGCTAGCAGCTCCCAGGGGGCATTGGGGATTGGGGAGCAGTTCTTC. Its protein is CASSSQGALGIGEQFF. Full variable domain (rest looked up from reference TRBV7-7 and TRBJ2-1): GAGVSQSPRYKVTKRGQDVTLRCDPISSHATLYWYQQALGQGPEFLTYFNYEAQPDKSGLPSDRFSAERPEGSISTLTIQRTEQRDSAMYRCASSSQGALGIGEQFFGPGTRLTVL.

V gene TRBV4-3 combines with J gene TRBJ1-2; the D gene is possibly TRBD1 (5 bases). With 0 bases removed from V and 2 bases from J, the gap between germline ends came to 13 bases. CDR1 LGHNA and CDR2 YSLEER come from the germline V gene. This CDR3 is built from 16 residues. CDR3 region: CASSQDGGTANYGYTF. In DNA, the CDR3 is TGCGCCAGCAGCCAAGATGGGGGGACGGCCAACTATGGCTACACCTTC.

This clone has only a few counts. The chain carries TRBV27 and TRBJ1-2, with 9 bases lining up with TRBD1. The CDR3 has 15 residues. Germline lookup yields CDR1 MNHEY and CDR2 SMNVEV (reference sequence). V was pared by 6 bases and J by 8 bases, with 13 bases of the junction left unmatched. The CDR3 nucleotides read TGTGCCAGCAGGACTCAAACAGGGGGCGCAGGGGGCTACACCTTC. It yields the protein CASRTQTGGAGGYTF.

V gene TRBV6-5 combines with J gene TRBJ2-2; D unclear. Trimming took 1 base from V and 0 from J, leaving 9 bases between them. The CDR3 is made up of 16 amino acids. CDR1 MNHEY and CDR2 SVGAGI come from the germline V gene. CDR3 bases: TGTGCCAGCAGTTACTTAGCACCCTCGAACACCGGGGAGCTGTTTTTT. It is translated as CASSYLAPSNTGELFF.

This chain uses TRBV30 with TRBJ1-3; D remains unclear. V lost 0 bases, J lost 9 bases, and 15 bases lay in between. Germline loops: CDR1 GTSNPN, CDR2 SVGIG (reference sequence). The CDR3 length is 14 residues. In nucleotides, the CDR3 is TGTGCCTGGAGTGTAAGCGGGGAACCGGTCACCATATATTTT. It codes for CAWSVSGEPVTIYF.

This clone was seen just once. The chain has TRBV5-1 and TRBJ2-6, with 8 bases identical to TRBD1. The CDR3 contains 16 residues. Trimming at V came to 3 bases and at J to 3 bases, leaving 5 bases not matched to a gene. Germline V gene data show CDR1 as SGHRS and CDR2 as YFSETQ. This CDR3 is CASSSGQDGGANVLTF. The CDR3, as DNA: TGCGCCAGCAGCTCGGGACAGGATGGTGGGGCCAACGTCCTGACTTTC.

This clone was counted a single time. The genes are TRBV9 and TRBJ1-2; 8 bases fit TRBD1. Germline V gene sequence: CDR1 SGDLS, CDR2 YYNGEE. This CDR3 spans 15 amino acids. The trim removed 2 bases at V and 6 bases at J, leaving 9 bases unmatched. The CDR3 sequence: CASSVGQGAGNGYTF. The CDR3 nucleotides are TGTGCCAGCAGCGTCGGGCAGGGGGCTGGTAATGGCTACACCTTC.

This clone was observed a handful of times. The genes are TRBV10-3 and TRBJ2-7; 9 bases fit TRBD2. Germline-derived CDR1 and CDR2 are ENHRY and SYGVKD. V was pared by 6 bases and J by 0 bases, with 3 bases of the junction left unmatched. CDR3 size: 14 residues. CDR3 coding DNA: TGTGCCATCAGGGTAGCGGGGGACTCCTACGAGCAGTACTTC. This codes for CAIRVAGDSYEQYF.

The chain combines TRBV19 with TRBJ1-2; 7 nucleotides line up with TRBD1. The length of the CDR3 is 16 residues. With 7 bases clipped from V and 8 bases from J, the junction kept 19 bases outside the gene matches. In germline, CDR1 is LNHDA, CDR2 SQIVND (reference sequence). The CDR3 DNA follows: TGTGCCAGTACCCAGAGAGACAGGGCGGATCTGAGGGGCTACACCTTC. Residues: CASTQRDRADLRGYTF.

This clone was seen only once. V and J are TRBV5-1 and TRBJ2-1; 9 nucleotides align to TRBD1. V trimming: 4 bases; J trimming: 3 bases; junction bases outside the gene matches: 5. This CDR3 has 15 residues. Germline V gene data show CDR1 as SGHRS and CDR2 as YFSETQ. CDR3 residues: CASSSGTGLYNEQFF. The CDR3 DNA reads TGCGCCAGCAGCAGCGGGACAGGGCTCTACAATGAGCAGTTCTTC.

This rearrangement joins TRBV5-4 to TRBJ1-2; TRBD1 aligns across 8 bases. The germline gives CDR1 SGHNT, CDR2 YYREEE (reference sequence). Unmatched junction bases numbered 10, after V lost 3 bases and J lost 0 bases. This CDR3 comprises 17 residues. In nucleotides, the CDR3 is TGTGCCAGCAGCTCAGGGACAGGTAGTGTAGCTAACTATGGCTACACCTTC. This encodes CASSSGTGSVANYGYTF.